This TCR beta chain was captured by sequencing in a study of PD-1 blockade in classical Hodgkin lymphoma. Every one of the patients relapsed after autologous stem cell transplantation (brentuximab vedotin exposure was variable). Purification of CD4+ T cells from thawed PBMCs was performed via magnetic negative selection. TCRdb's copy holds only in-frame clones and misses some; the assay was immunoSEQ multiplex PCR. The top ten hold 7.2% of the sample, which has about 7,600 clones, roughly three quarters seen once. The CDR3 totals 15 residues. CDR1 and CDR2 from the germline V gene are SGHTA and FQGNSA. V lost 1 base and J lost 6; bases outside the gene matches: 4.

The gene calls are TRBV7-2 and TRBJ2-1, with 9 positions matching TRBD2. The source material was CD4+ T cells from blood, sampled at baseline. The origin of this receptor is a human donor with classical Hodgkin lymphoma. CDR3 sequence (DNA): TGTGCCAGCAGCTTAGAGGCTAGCGGGGTCAATGAGCAGTTCTTC. Translation gives CASSLEASGVNEQFF.